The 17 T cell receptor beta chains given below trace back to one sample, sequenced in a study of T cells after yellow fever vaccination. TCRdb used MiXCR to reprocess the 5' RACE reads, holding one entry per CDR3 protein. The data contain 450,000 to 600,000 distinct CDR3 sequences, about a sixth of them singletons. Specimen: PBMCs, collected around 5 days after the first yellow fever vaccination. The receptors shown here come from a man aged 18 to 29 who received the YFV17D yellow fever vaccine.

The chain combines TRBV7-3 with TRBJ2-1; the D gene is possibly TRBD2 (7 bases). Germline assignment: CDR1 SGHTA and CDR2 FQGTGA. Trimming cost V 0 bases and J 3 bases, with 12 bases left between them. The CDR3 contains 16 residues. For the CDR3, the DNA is TGTGCCAGCAGCTTAACGGCGGGGGCTAGCTACAATGAGCAGTTCTTC. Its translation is CASSLTAGASYNEQFF.

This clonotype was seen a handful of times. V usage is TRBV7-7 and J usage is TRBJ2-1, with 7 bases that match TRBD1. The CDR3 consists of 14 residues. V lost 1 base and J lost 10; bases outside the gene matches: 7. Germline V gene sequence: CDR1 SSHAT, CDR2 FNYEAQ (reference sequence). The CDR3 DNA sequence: TGTGCCAGCAGCTTAGAGACAGGGTTCAGCGAGCAGTTCTTC. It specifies CASSLETGFSEQFF.

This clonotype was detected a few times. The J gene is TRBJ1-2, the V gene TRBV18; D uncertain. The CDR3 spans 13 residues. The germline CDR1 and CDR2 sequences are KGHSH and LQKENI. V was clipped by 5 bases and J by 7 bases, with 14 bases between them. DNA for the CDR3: TGTGCCAGCTCAGTCGGCCAGGACGTTGGCTACACCTTC. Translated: CASSVGQDVGYTF.

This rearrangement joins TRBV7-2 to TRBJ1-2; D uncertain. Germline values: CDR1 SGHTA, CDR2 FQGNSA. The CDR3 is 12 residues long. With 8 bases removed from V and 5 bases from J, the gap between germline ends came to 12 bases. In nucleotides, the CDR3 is TGTGCCAGCGGAAAGAGAGAGTATGGCTACACCTTC. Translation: CASGKREYGYTF.

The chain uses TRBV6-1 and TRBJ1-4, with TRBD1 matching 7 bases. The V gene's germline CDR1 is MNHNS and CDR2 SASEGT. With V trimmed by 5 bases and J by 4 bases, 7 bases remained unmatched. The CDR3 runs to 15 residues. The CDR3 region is CASSPGDRDNEKLFF. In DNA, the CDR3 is TGTGCCAGCAGTCCGGGGGACAGAGATAATGAAAAACTGTTTTTT.

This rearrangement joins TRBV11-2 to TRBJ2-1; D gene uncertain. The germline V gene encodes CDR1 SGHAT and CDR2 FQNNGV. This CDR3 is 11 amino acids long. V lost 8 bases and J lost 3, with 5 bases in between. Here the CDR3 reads CASGDYNEQFF. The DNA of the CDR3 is TGTGCCAGCGGGGACTACAATGAGCAGTTCTTC.

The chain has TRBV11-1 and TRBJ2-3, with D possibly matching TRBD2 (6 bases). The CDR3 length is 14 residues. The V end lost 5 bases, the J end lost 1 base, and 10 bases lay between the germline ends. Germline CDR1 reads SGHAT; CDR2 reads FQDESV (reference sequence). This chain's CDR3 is CASSPERGTDTQYF. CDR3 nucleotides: TGTGCCAGCAGCCCCGAGCGGGGCACAGATACGCAGTATTTT.

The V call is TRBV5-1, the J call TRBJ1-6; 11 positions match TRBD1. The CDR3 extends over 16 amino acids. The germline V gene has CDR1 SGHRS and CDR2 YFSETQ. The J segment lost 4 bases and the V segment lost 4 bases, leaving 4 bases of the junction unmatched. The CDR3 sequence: CASSDRDRGYNSPLHF. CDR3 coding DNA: TGCGCCAGCAGCGATCGGGACAGGGGGTATAATTCACCCCTCCACTTT.

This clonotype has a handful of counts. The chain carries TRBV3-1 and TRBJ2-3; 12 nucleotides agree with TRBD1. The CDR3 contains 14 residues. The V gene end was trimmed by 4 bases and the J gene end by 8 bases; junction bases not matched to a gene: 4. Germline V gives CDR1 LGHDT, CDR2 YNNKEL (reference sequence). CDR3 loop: CASSLGQGASTQYF. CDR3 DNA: TGTGCCAGCAGCCTGGGACAGGGGGCAAGTACGCAGTATTTT.

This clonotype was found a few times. The CDR3: CASSYSIPGGDSNSPLHF. CDR3 nucleotide sequence: TGTGCCAGCAGTTACTCCATCCCCGGGGGGGACAGTAATTCACCCCTCCACTTT. The V gene is TRBV6-5, the J gene TRBJ1-6, with 7 bases that match TRBD1. The CDR3 contains 18 residues. Germline trimming cut 0 bases from V and 6 bases from J; bases unmatched to any gene: 11. Per germline, CDR1 MNHEY and CDR2 SVGAGI.

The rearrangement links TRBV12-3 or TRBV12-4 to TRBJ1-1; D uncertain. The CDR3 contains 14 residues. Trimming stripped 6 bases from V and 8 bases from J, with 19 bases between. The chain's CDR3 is CASRVEDGVKEAFF. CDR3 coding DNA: TGTGCCAGCAGGGTGGAGGACGGAGTAAAAGAAGCTTTCTTT.

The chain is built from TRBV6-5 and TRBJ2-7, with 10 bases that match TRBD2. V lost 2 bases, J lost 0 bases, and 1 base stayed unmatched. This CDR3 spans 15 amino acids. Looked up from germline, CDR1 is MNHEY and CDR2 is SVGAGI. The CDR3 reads CASSYGTSASYEQYF. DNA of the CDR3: TGTGCCAGCAGTTACGGGACTAGCGCCTCCTACGAGCAGTACTTC.

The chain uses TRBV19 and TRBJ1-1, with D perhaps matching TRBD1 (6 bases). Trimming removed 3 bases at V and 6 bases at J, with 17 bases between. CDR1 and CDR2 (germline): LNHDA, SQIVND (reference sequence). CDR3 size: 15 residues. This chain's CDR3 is CASSIQTGSGAEAFF. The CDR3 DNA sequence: TGTGCCAGTAGTATCCAAACAGGGTCAGGAGCTGAAGCTTTCTTT.

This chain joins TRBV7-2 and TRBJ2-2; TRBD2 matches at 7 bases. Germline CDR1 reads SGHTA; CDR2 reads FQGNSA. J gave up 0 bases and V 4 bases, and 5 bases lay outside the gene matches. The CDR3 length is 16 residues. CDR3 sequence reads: CASSSLAQTNTGELFF. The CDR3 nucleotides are TGTGCCAGCAGCTCACTAGCGCAGACGAACACCGGGGAGCTGTTTTTT.

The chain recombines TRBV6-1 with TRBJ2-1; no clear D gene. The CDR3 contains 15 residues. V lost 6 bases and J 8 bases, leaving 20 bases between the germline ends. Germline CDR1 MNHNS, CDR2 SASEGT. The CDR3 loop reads CASSPEASGGDEQFF. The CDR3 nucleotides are TGTGCCAGCAGCCCTGAGGCCTCAGGTGGCGATGAGCAGTTCTTC.

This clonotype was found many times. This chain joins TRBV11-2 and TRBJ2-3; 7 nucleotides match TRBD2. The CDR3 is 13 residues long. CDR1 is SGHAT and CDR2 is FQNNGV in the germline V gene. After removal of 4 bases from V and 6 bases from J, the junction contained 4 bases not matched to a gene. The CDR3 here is CASSYWGGDTQYF. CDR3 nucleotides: TGTGCCAGCAGCTATTGGGGAGGGGATACGCAGTATTTT.

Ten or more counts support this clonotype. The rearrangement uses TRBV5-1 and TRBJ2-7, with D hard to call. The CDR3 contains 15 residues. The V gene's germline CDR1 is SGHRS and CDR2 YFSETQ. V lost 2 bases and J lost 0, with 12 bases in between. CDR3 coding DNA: TGCGCCAGCAGCTTAGGACCGGCAAGCTCCTACGAGCAGTACTTC. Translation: CASSLGPASSYEQYF.